Listed below are T cell receptor beta chains from one sample, sequenced in a study of control samples from healthy donors and cancer patients. Profiled with immunoSEQ multiplex PCR; TCRdb holds only in-frame clones, not every one. The table lists about 97,000 clones, 92% of them singletons. The sequencing sample was made of blood. These receptors originate from a woman under 30 in good health. CDR3s include the opening cysteine and the closing phenylalanine or tryptophan. The D gene is left open where the match is weak. Where a row states a size, it is once, few, many or the class of an expanded clone; other rows omit it.

>TRBV15|-|TRBJ2-3|TRBD2
TGTGCCACCAGCAGGGGACTAGCGAGCACAGATACGCAGTATTTT
CATSRGLASTDTQYF
>TRBV15|-|TRBJ2-5|-
TGTGCCACTCAAGTACTGGAGACCCAGTACTTC
CATQVLETQYF
>TRBV12-3/TRBV12-4|-|TRBJ2-5|-
TGTGCCAGCGGGACTGCGGTTCAAGAGACCCAGTACTTC
CASGTAVQETQYF
>TRBV7-9|-|TRBJ1-6|TRBD1
TGTGCCAGCAGCTTGAGTGGGACAGATAATTCACCCCTCCACTTT
CASSLSGTDNSPLHF
>TRBV11-3|-|TRBJ1-5|-
TGTGCCAGCAGCTTACCGTGCATACGGGCCCATCAGCCCCAGCATTTT
CASSLPCIRAHQPQHF
>TRBV6-5|-|TRBJ2-5|-
TGTGCCAGCAGCTACGACTGGCGGGGTGAGACCCAGTACTTC
CASSYDWRGETQYF
>TRBV24-1|once|TRBJ1-2|-
TGTGCCACCATGGAGGCCGCGGGCCATGGCTACACCTTC
CATMEAAGHGYTF
>TRBV28|-|TRBJ2-7|-
TGTGCCAGCAGTAGGGGAAGCGAGCAGTACTTC
CASSRGSEQYF
>TRBV5-1|-|TRBJ1-1|-
TGCGCCAGCTCCCTATTGGGGGGCACTGAAGCTTTCTTT
CASSLLGGTEAFF
>TRBV29-1|-|TRBJ2-7|-
TGCAGCGTTGAAATCGGGGACTCCTACGAGCAGTACTTC
CSVEIGDSYEQYF
>TRBV7-3|-|TRBJ2-3|-
TGTGCCAGCAGCTTAAGTGCGGGCACAGATACGCAGTATTTT
CASSLSAGTDTQYF
>TRBV12-3/TRBV12-4|-|TRBJ2-7|-
TGTGCCAGCAGCCAGGGCAGGGGCTACGAGCAGTACTTC
CASSQGRGYEQYF
>TRBV5-1|-|TRBJ2-5|-
TGCGCCAGCAGCGTGGAGGGATTTCAAGAGACCCAGTACTTC
CASSVEGFQETQYF
>TRBV7-8|-|TRBJ1-5|-
TGTGCCAGCAGCTTAGTCCGCAGCAATCAGCCCCAGCATTTT
CASSLVRSNQPQHF
>TRBV6-5|once|TRBJ1-5|TRBD1
TGTGCCAGCAGACTTGACAGGGGAGGCAATCAGCCCCAGCATTTT
CASRLDRGGNQPQHF
>TRBV2|-|TRBJ1-2|-
TGTGCCAGCAGGACAAACTATGGCTACACCTTC
CASRTNYGYTF
>TRBV21-1|-|TRBJ2-2|-
TGTGCCAGCAGCAAAGTGAATGTGGGACGAATATTTGCCGGGGAGCTGTTTTTT
CASSKVNVGRIFAGELFF
>TRBV7-9|-|TRBJ1-4|-
TGTGCCAGCAGCCATCAGGACAGAAGTGAAAAACTGTTTTTT
CASSHQDRSEKLFF
>TRBV19|-|TRBJ1-6|TRBD1
TGTGCCAGTACCCTACAGGGGCGGTCATATAATTCACCCCTCCACTTT
CASTLQGRSYNSPLHF
>TRBV2|-|TRBJ2-5|-
TGTGCCAGCAGTGAAAGGGTCTTAACCCAAGAGACCCAGTACTTC
CASSERVLTQETQYF
>TRBV7-9|-|TRBJ2-2|-
TGTGCCAGCAGCCGACAAGGAGAGACCGGGGAGCTGTTTTTT
CASSRQGETGELFF
>TRBV18|few|TRBJ1-2|TRBD1
TGTGCCAGCTCACCACAAGCAGGGGGTGGCTACACCTTC
CASSPQAGGGYTF
>TRBV6-2/TRBV6-3|-|TRBJ2-3|TRBD2
TGTGCCAGCAGCTCTCTAGCGGGAGGAGCAGATACGCAGTATTTT
CASSSLAGGADTQYF
>TRBV5-1|-|TRBJ1-3|-
TGCGCCAGCAGTCCCGAGCTGGGAAACACCATATATTTT
CASSPELGNTIYF
>TRBV28|-|TRBJ1-4|-
TGTGCCAGCAGTTTATCCGGGACAACTGAAAAACTGTTTTTT
CASSLSGTTEKLFF
>TRBV19|once|TRBJ2-1|-
TGTGCCAGTAGTATAGGTCTAGCAGTCTACAATGAGCAGTTCTTC
CASSIGLAVYNEQFF
>TRBV6-2/TRBV6-3|-|TRBJ1-6|TRBD1
TGTGCCAGCAGTCCGTTGACAGGGTTCAATTCACCCCTCCACTTT
CASSPLTGFNSPLHF
>TRBV2|-|TRBJ1-2|TRBD1
TGTGCCAGCAGGCCCAGGGGGTCTAACTATGGCTACACCTTC
CASRPRGSNYGYTF
>TRBV11-3|-|TRBJ1-6|TRBD1
TGTGCCAGCAGCCTTCGACAGGGGGCATGGGATTCACCCCTCCACTTT
CASSLRQGAWDSPLHF
>TRBV28|-|TRBJ1-5|TRBD1
TGTGCCAGCAGTCCCGGGACAGGGGGCACGTATAGCAATCAGCCCCAGCATTTT
CASSPGTGGTYSNQPQHF
>TRBV5-1|-|TRBJ1-2|TRBD1
TGCGCCAGCAGCCCCCGGACAGGGTCTGGCTACACCTTC
CASSPRTGSGYTF
>TRBV5-4|-|TRBJ1-1|-
TGTGCCAGCACCAACACAGAGGGAACTGAAGCTTTCTTT
CASTNTEGTEAFF
>TRBV5-1|-|TRBJ1-4|-
TGCGCCAGCAGCCCAACCGGCCTACAAGCCGAAAAACTGTTTTTT
CASSPTGLQAEKLFF
>TRBV3-1/TRBV3-2|-|TRBJ2-3|-
TGTGCCAGCACCCAAGGAGAGAGAGGGACAGATACGCAGTATTTT
CASTQGERGTDTQYF
>TRBV28|-|TRBJ1-5|-
TGTGCCAGCACCCGGACCGGCCGCGGGCAGCCCCAGCATTTT
CASTRTGRGQPQHF
>TRBV19|-|TRBJ1-1|-
TGTGCCAGTAGTATAGATCTCGGCGGGAACACTGAAGCTTTCTTT
CASSIDLGGNTEAFF
>TRBV7-2|few|TRBJ1-6|-
TGTGCCAGCAGCTCCCCCAGAACGAACTCACCCCTCCACTTT
CASSSPRTNSPLHF
>TRBV13|-|TRBJ2-3|-
TGTGCCAGCGGGTTAGGGGCGGACAGCACAGATACGCAGTATTTT
CASGLGADSTDTQYF
>TRBV5-4|-|TRBJ1-3|-
TGTGCCAGCAGCTTGAAAAGGAGCTCTGGAAACACCATATATTTT
CASSLKRSSGNTIYF
>TRBV11-2|-|TRBJ2-4|-
TGTGCCAGCAGCCCGCTTGAGGGGCTAGCCAAAAACATTCAGTACTTC
CASSPLEGLAKNIQYF
>TRBV9|-|TRBJ2-3|TRBD1
TGTGCCAGCAGCGTGGGACAGACAGATACGCAGTATTTT
CASSVGQTDTQYF
>TRBV15|-|TRBJ1-5|TRBD1
TGTGCCACCAGCAGAACACAGGGGATGGGCAATCAGCCCCAGCATTTT
CATSRTQGMGNQPQHF
>TRBV6-1|-|TRBJ2-7|TRBD1
TGTGCCAGCAATGAATTGACAGGGGGCGATTACGAGCAGTACTTC
CASNELTGGDYEQYF
>TRBV6-5|-|TRBJ1-2|-
TGTGCCAGCAGTTTGTCTTGGGCCGCTACTGGGGGCTACACCTTC
CASSLSWAATGGYTF
>TRBV4-1|-|TRBJ1-4|-
TGCGCCAGCAGCCAAGTGGTGACGGATTATGAAAAACTGTTTTTT
CASSQVVTDYEKLFF
>TRBV2|few|TRBJ2-7|TRBD2
TGTGCCAGCCCCGAACCGGGGGGAAAGGGGGAGCAGTACTTC
CASPEPGGKGEQYF
>TRBV7-2|-|TRBJ2-3|-
TGTGCCAGCAGCTTAGGGTGGCTCCGAGGAGATACGCAGTATTTT
CASSLGWLRGDTQYF
>TRBV3-1/TRBV3-2|-|TRBJ2-3|-
TGTGCCAGCAGCCAAGATCAGTCAGATACGCAGTATTTT
CASSQDQSDTQYF
>TRBV4-2|-|TRBJ1-4|TRBD1
TGTGCCAGCAGCCAAGAGGGACAGGATAATGAAAAACTGTTTTTT
CASSQEGQDNEKLFF
>TRBV6-5|-|TRBJ2-2|-
TGTGCCAGCAGTTACGGTTTGGTCTCCGGGGAGCTGTTTTTT
CASSYGLVSGELFF
>TRBV5-1|-|TRBJ2-7|TRBD1
TGCGCCAGCAGACCAGCCCCGGACAGGGACTCCTACGAGCAGTACTTC
CASRPAPDRDSYEQYF
>TRBV9|-|TRBJ1-6|-
TGTGCCAGCAGCGCCGATAATTCACCCCTCCACTTT
CASSADNSPLHF
>TRBV19|-|TRBJ1-2|TRBD1
TGTGCCAGTAGGACCCCCTCACCGACAGGGGCCTATGGCTACACCTTC
CASRTPSPTGAYGYTF
>TRBV15|-|TRBJ2-1|-
TGTGCCACCAGCAGAAGAAACAGGGCGGGCAATGAGCAGTTCTTC
CATSRRNRAGNEQFF
>TRBV10-3|-|TRBJ1-3|-
TGTGCCATCAGCAGGGGCGGATCTGGAAACACCATATATTTT
CAISRGGSGNTIYF